Each of the 20 T cell receptor beta chains below was sequenced from the same sample in a study of shared clonotypes between healthy human individuals. TCRdb's copy holds only in-frame clones and misses some; the assay was immunoSEQ multiplex PCR. This sample carries hundreds of thousands of clones, approximately 73% of them seen once, and the ten largest clones take around 1.8%. The source material was memory CD4+ T cells sorted from blood. Sample subset: CD45RA-negative fraction. All receptors come from a woman between 25 and 40 years old in good health.

A single count supports this clone. V usage is TRBV6-1 and J usage is TRBJ2-1; the match to TRBD1 covers 9 bases. Germline lookup yields CDR1 MNHNS and CDR2 SASEGT. The CDR3 totals 14 residues. Trimming cost V 7 bases and J 7 bases; bases outside gene matches: 8. The CDR3 loop reads CASNEGTGPNEQFF. In DNA, the CDR3 is TGTGCCAGCAACGAAGGGACAGGGCCGAATGAGCAGTTCTTC.

The V and J genes are TRBV7-9 and TRBJ2-7, with TRBD1 as a possible D gene (7 bases). V was trimmed by 3 bases and J by 2 bases, leaving 11 bases between them. The CDR3 extends over 14 amino acids. The V gene's germline CDR1 is SEHNR and CDR2 FQNEAQ (reference sequence). The CDR3 region is CASSLQGGAYEQYF. The CDR3 coding sequence is TGTGCCAGCAGCTTGCAGGGGGGAGCCTACGAGCAGTACTTC. Variable domain in full (rest from reference TRBV7-9 and TRBJ2-7): DTGVSQNPRHKITKRGQNVTFRCDPISEHNRLYWYRQTLGQGPEFLTYFQNEAQLEKSRLLSDRFSAERPKGSFSTLEIQRTEQGDSAMYLCASSLQGGAYEQYFGPGTRLTVT.

The chain carries TRBV27 and TRBJ1-1; perhaps TRBD1 as D (5 bases). The germline V and J ends were trimmed by 5 bases and 0 bases, with 13 bases remaining between them. Germline CDR1 is MNHEY and CDR2 is SMNVEV (reference sequence). The CDR3 covers 15 residues. CDR3 region: CASSPWDGLNTEAFF. DNA for the CDR3: TGTGCCAGCAGTCCCTGGGACGGACTGAACACTGAAGCTTTCTTT.

This clone showed up just a few times. This rearrangement joins TRBV19 to TRBJ1-5, with a tentative D call TRBD1 (6 bases). The V and J ends lost 10 bases and 6 bases respectively, with 19 bases between them. The CDR3 spans 14 residues. The V gene's germline CDR1 is LNHDA and CDR2 SQIVND (reference sequence). CDR3 DNA sequence: TGTGCCACCCAACAGCAAGGGGGAAGTCAGCCCCAGCATTTT. Encoded protein: CATQQQGGSQPQHF.

DNA for the CDR3: TGTGCCAGCAGCCAAGATTTATATTCTAGCGGGTCCACAGATACGCAGTATTTT. Encoded protein: CASSQDLYSSGSTDTQYF. The rearrangement uses TRBV14 and TRBJ2-3, with 8 bases that match TRBD2. Germline assignment: CDR1 SGHDN and CDR2 FVKESK. The CDR3 totals 18 residues. V dropped 0 bases and J dropped 2; count of bases not matched to a gene: 10.

As DNA, the CDR3 is TGTGCCAGCAGCTTAGGACAATCCAATCAGCCCCAGCATTTT. It translates to CASSLGQSNQPQHF. J is TRBJ1-5 and V is TRBV7-9; D remains ambiguous. V lost 1 base and J lost 3, with 7 bases in between. The CDR3 runs to 14 residues. Germline CDR1 and CDR2: SEHNR and FQNEAQ (reference sequence).

This sequence joins TRBV7-7 and TRBJ2-7; D may be TRBD1 (5 bases). Trimming removed 5 bases at V and 0 bases at J, with 11 bases between. The CDR3 sequence is 14 residues long. Germline V gives CDR1 SSHAT, CDR2 FNYEAQ (reference sequence). The CDR3: CASSLKGSSYEQYF. Here the CDR3 DNA reads TGTGCCAGCAGCCTTAAGGGGTCCTCCTACGAGCAGTACTTC.

The chain combines TRBV6-1 with TRBJ1-5; no firm D call. This CDR3 has 12 residues. Germline V lookup: CDR1 MNHNS, CDR2 SASEGT. V gave up 6 bases and J gave up 8 bases, with 11 bases separating them. The CDR3 DNA is TGTGCCAGCAGAGGGATCCAAAAGCCCCAGCATTTT. As protein: CASRGIQKPQHF.

The rearrangement joins TRBV28 to TRBJ1-1; D might be TRBD1 (5 bases). The CDR3 has 13 amino acids. Germline V gene lookup returns CDR1 MDHEN and CDR2 SYDVKM. V lost 7 bases to trimming and J lost 5 bases, with 14 bases between them. CDR3 protein: CASTTIWGTEAFF. CDR3 nucleotide sequence: TGTGCCAGCACCACCATCTGGGGGACTGAAGCTTTCTTT.

The V and J genes are TRBV28 and TRBJ1-5, with D perhaps TRBD1 (6 bases). The CDR3 loop spans 13 amino acids. V gave up 6 bases and J gave up 4 bases, with 10 bases separating them. The germline CDR1 and CDR2 sequences are MDHEN and SYDVKM. CDR3 region: CASSSDRNQPQHF. The DNA for the CDR3 is TGTGCCAGCAGCTCGGACAGAAATCAGCCCCAGCATTTT.

The chain uses TRBV27 and TRBJ2-7; TRBD1 or TRBD2 may be the D gene (5 bases each). The CDR3 runs to 11 residues. V was shortened by 10 bases and J by 4 bases, with 11 bases between the two germline ends. The germline CDR1 and CDR2 sequences are MNHEY and SMNVEV (reference sequence). The CDR3 sequence is CATGPSYEQYF. The CDR3 DNA reads as TGTGCCACGGGACCCTCGTACGAGCAGTACTTC.

The chain employs TRBV2 and TRBJ2-2, with D unresolved. The germline gives CDR1 SNHLY, CDR2 FYNNEI. CDR3 length: 14 amino acids. V dropped 5 bases and J dropped 3 bases, with 10 bases sitting between them. CDR3 region: CASSIGADTGELFF. CDR3 nucleotide sequence: TGTGCCAGCAGTATTGGCGCGGACACCGGGGAGCTGTTTTTT. The entire variable domain, with the rest obtained from reference TRBV2 and TRBJ2-2, is as follows: EPEVTQTPSHQVTQMGQEVILRCVPISNHLYFYWYRQILGQKVEFLVSFYNNEISEKSEIFDDQFSVERPDGSNFTLKIRSTKLEDSAMYFCASSIGADTGELFFGEGSRLTVL.

This chain links TRBV7-2 with TRBJ2-4; 7 bases map to TRBD2. This CDR3 has 14 amino acids. The V segment lost 3 bases and the J segment 8 bases; nucleotides outside the gene matches: 7. The germline gives CDR1 SGHTA, CDR2 FQGNSA. For the CDR3, the DNA is TGTGCCAGCAGCTTCCGGACTAGTAGGGACATTCAGTACTTC. It yields the protein CASSFRTSRDIQYF.

The CDR3 nucleotides read TGTGCCAGCAGTGATGGGGGACTAGCGGGAGCGGGTCCCTACGAGCAGTACTTC. Its translation is CASSDGGLAGAGPYEQYF. The chain couples TRBV6-1 to TRBJ2-7; 14 bases map to TRBD2. The CDR3 covers 18 residues. With 3 bases clipped from V and 2 bases from J, the junction kept 9 bases outside the gene matches. The germline CDR1 and CDR2 sequences are MNHNS and SASEGT.

The genes are TRBV30 and TRBJ1-3; no firm D call. This CDR3 has 15 residues. V dropped 6 bases and J dropped 0 bases, with 15 bases sitting between them. Germline CDR1 GTSNPN, CDR2 SVGIG (reference sequence). CDR3: CACRRSSGSGNTIYF. CDR3 DNA: TGTGCCTGTAGACGATCGTCCGGCTCTGGAAACACCATATATTTT.

The chain couples TRBV2 to TRBJ2-7, with no clear D. The V end was cut by 3 bases, the J end by 6 bases, with 9 bases between. The CDR3 runs to 12 residues. CDR1 is SNHLY and CDR2 is FYNNEI in the germline V gene. The CDR3 DNA follows: TGTGCCAGCAGTGAGGTGTCCCCCGAGCAGTACTTC. Protein product: CASSEVSPEQYF.

The chain recombines TRBV2 with TRBJ2-7; D is perhaps TRBD1 or TRBD2 (5 bases each). From germline, CDR1 is SNHLY and CDR2 FYNNEI. This CDR3 region has 15 residues. V was cut by 6 bases and J by 9 bases, with 24 bases left in between. CDR3 bases: TGTGCCAGCAGCACCCAATTGGGACCATACAACGTGCAGTACTTC. It yields the protein CASSTQLGPYNVQYF.

CDR3 residues: CASSGRGETQYF. As DNA, the CDR3 is TGTGCCAGCAGTGGGAGGGGAGAGACCCAGTACTTC. The rearrangement links TRBV25-1 to TRBJ2-5; possibly TRBD2 for D (6 bases). Per the germline V gene, CDR1 is MGHDK and CDR2 is SYGVNS. The CDR3 is 12 amino acids. V was shortened by 4 bases and J by 4 bases, with 7 bases between the two germline ends.

This chain joins TRBV29-1 and TRBJ2-1, with D hard to call. Germline V lookup: CDR1 SQVTM, CDR2 ANQGSEA. The CDR3 length is 13 residues. The ends were cut back, 6 bases at V and 8 bases at J, with 17 bases in the middle. The CDR3 DNA follows: TGCAGCGTCCCCCGGATTGGGCTCGATGAGCAGTTCTTC. It yields the protein CSVPRIGLDEQFF.

The rearrangement joins TRBV28 to TRBJ2-1; D tentatively fits TRBD1 or TRBD2 (6 bases each). The CDR3 covers 15 residues. Germline CDR1 is MDHEN and CDR2 is SYDVKM. Trimming shortened V by 11 bases and J by 0 bases, and 17 bases separated the two germline ends. CDR3 DNA sequence: TGTGCCGCCAGCAACGGGGGCAACTCCTACAATGAGCAGTTCTTC. This translates into CAASNGGNSYNEQFF.